This T cell receptor beta chain was identified in a study of T cells in Graves' hyperthyroidism and ophthalmopathy (dated by TCRdb to the late 2010s). The study in broad terms: Peripheral blood samples were taken at the time of initial diagnosis, prior to any treatment. TCR V-J signatures able to tell the groups apart were searched for in a discovery cohort of 90 to 100 patients, of whom over 40 had Graves' ophthalmopathy and about 60 had stable Graves' hyperthyroidism. Whether ophthalmopathy could be predicted prospectively was tested in an independent validation cohort made up of about 18 hyperthyroidism patients plus 17 patients who later progressed to ophthalmopathy. The 100 discovery patients were divided at random into training and test sets in a 7:3 ratio. In more than 5 Graves' hyperthyroidism patients, the study also compared T-cell repertoires from thyroid tissue with T-cell repertoires from blood. After sampling, hyperthyroidism patients received methimazole starting at 30 mg daily, and ophthalmopathy patients received high-dose intravenous methylprednisolone. According to the paper, TCR Vbeta CDR3 sequencing was carried out on approximately 140 peripheral blood samples, which came from 40 to 45 ophthalmopathy, roughly 75 hyperthyroidism and about 17 progressor patients.

The TCR beta CDR3 regions were amplified from the RNA transcripts. A first-round RT-PCR of the TCR CDR3 used the HTBI primer set with the Qiagen OneStep RT-PCR kit. The libraries were constructed in a second round of multiplex PCR and then size-selected and purified. Sequencing of the libraries was done on an Illumina HiSeq2000 using paired-end 100 bp reads. In the authors' own workflow: SOAPnuke was used to process the raw data, throwing out any read that contained adapters or uncalled bases, had a mean Phred below 15, or lacked an exact constant-primer or identifier match. COPE v1.2.5 was used to merge high-quality paired reads, and clonotypes were defined as unique nucleotide sequences. Clonotypes were aligned to IMGT TRBV, TRBD and TRBJ reference segments using MiTCR v1.1. The analysis was restricted to V-J combinations with a frequency above 0.0001, which together covered 99% to 99.2% of the repertoires. A TCS score was defined as the ratio between F50 (clonal expansion) and ExV (chaos), using BLOSUM62-based TCRdist between CDR3 peptides within each V-J. Welch's t-statistics and random forest reduced roughly 500 V-J features to 10 to 15, which were used in a naive Bayes classifier (R e1071). TCRdb trimmed the raw reads at Q25, called clones with MiXCR and kept productive beta chains. Rows merge per CDR3 protein into single entries with the most common DNA and genes. What appears here as the V and J calls and clone size reflects TCRdb's work, not the paper's. Recorded for this sample are about 270,000 distinct CDR3 sequences; approximately 23% of them occurred a single time. Roughly 40% of the sample is held by the ten biggest clonotypes.

Beyond this particular receptor, the publication reports: During validation, the model predicted progression to ophthalmopathy a median of around 7 months ahead of onset, with approximately 71% sensitivity and 72.22% specificity. A model built on a 13 V-J signature distinguished ophthalmopathy from stable hyperthyroidism, reaching 87.88% sensitivity and under 84% specificity in cross-validation and 80%/75% in testing. Blood samples also contained most of the expanded thyroid clonotypes (frequency above 0.001), which suggests that blood repertoires may reflect thyroid immune responses. Sample size was not statistically predetermined, and investigators were not blinded to group allocation.

V is clipped by 2 bases and J by 3 bases, and the sequence between their germline boundaries is 14 bases long. CDR1 is given as SGHTA and CDR2 as FQGNSA, both from the germline V gene. Including the terminal cysteine and phenylalanine, the CDR3 comprises 15 residues. Only the CDR3 part of the read is kept: 45 bases, read in frame from the first base. At least ten counts were recorded for this clonotype. Its target antigen remains unknown. No much larger clone exists at a distance of one base, and base qualities are not known. Ophthalmopathy patients had moderately to severely active disease, with a Clinical Activity Score of 3 or more, a NOSPECS grade of 4 or more, and a disease duration of less than 3 months. Exclusion was applied to patients with uncontrolled infections, other autoimmune diseases, pregnancy or lactation. Clinical symptoms, serum thyroxine and TRAb, thyroid ultrasound, and orbital computed tomography formed the basis for the diagnoses. PBMCs were separated from around 9.1 ml of fresh peripheral blood using Ficoll-Paque density gradient centrifugation. Total RNA was extracted with Trizol reagent, and quality was checked on an Agilent 2100 Bioanalyzer.

The chain couples TRBV7-2 to TRBJ2-7, with a tentative D gene TRBD2 over 6 matching bases. This receptor was taken from a woman between 40 and 50 years old with Graves' ophthalmopathy. The specimen was blood. The CDR3 protein: CASSLTAGGVYEQYF. The DNA reads as follows: TGTGCCAGCAGCTTAACAGCAGGAGGGGTCTACGAGCAGTACTTC.